This T cell receptor (beta chain) was captured by sequencing in a study of PD-L1 blockade in urothelial cancer. Study at large: Typically, measured as a median, blood samples had more than 110,000 T cells.

In germline, CDR1 is MGHRA, CDR2 YSYEKL. V was clipped by 1 base and J by 4 bases; unmatched bases: 2. The CDR3 runs to 15 residues. Time point noted: pretreatment peripheral blood. Some clones are missing from TCRdb's copy, which holds only in-frame ones; the method was immunoSEQ multiplex PCR. The table includes tens of thousands of clones, around 79% detected once. The source of this sequence is a man between 65 and 80 years old with urothelial cancer. This material consisted of PBMCs, taken around atezolizumab (anti-PD-L1) treatment. This rearrangement joins TRBV4-1 to TRBJ1-1; 11 nucleotides agree with TRBD1. In DNA, the CDR3 is TGCGCCAGCAGCCAAGGCGGGACAGGGGGCACTGAAGCTTTCTTT. Translated: CASSQGGTGGTEAFF.